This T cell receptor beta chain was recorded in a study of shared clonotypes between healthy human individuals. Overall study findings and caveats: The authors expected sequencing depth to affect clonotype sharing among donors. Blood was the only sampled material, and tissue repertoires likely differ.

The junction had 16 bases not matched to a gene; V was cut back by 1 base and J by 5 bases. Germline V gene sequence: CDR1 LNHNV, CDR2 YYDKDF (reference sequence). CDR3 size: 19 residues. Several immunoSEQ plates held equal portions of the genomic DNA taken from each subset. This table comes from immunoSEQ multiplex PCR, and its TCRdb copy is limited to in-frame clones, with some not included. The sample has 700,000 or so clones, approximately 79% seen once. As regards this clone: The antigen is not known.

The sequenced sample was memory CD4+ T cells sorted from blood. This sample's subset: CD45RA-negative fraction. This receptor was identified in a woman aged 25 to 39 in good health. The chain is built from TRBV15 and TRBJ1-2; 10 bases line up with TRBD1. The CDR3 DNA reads TGTGCCACCAGCAGAGGGGGAGGGACAGGGGCGTTATTAGGGTATGGCTACACCTTC. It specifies CATSRGGGTGALLGYGYTF.